These T cell receptor beta chains were read from a single sample in a study of CD8 T cells in ankylosing spondylitis. MiXCR was run by TCRdb on the 5' RACE reads, yielding one entry per CDR3 protein. The data show 80,000 to 90,000 distinct CDR3 sequences, 25% to 35% seen once. Material for sequencing was blood, either unsorted or a sorted T cell fraction (not recorded which). The source is a male donor with ankylosing spondylitis or in good health (not recorded which). CDR3s include the opening cysteine and the closing phenylalanine or tryptophan. A D gene is named only where the DNA matches it firmly. Rows give clone size only sometimes, using once, few, many, or a class for an expanded clone.

d_call | clone_size | j_call | v_call | cdr3_aa | cdr3_nt
- | - | TRBJ1-4 | TRBV20-1 | CSARFPRGEKLFF | TGCAGTGCTAGGTTCCCGAGGGGTGAAAAACTGTTTTTT
- | - | TRBJ2-5 | TRBV18 | CASSKDQETQYF | TGTGCCAGCTCAAAAGACCAAGAGACCCAGTACTTC
- | few | TRBJ1-3 | TRBV7-8 | CASSGRLGSGNTIYF | TGTGCCAGCAGCGGCAGGTTAGGGTCTGGAAACACCATATATTTT
- | - | TRBJ1-5 | TRBV12-3/TRBV12-4 | CASLRQLGQPQHF | TGTGCCAGCCTAAGACAGTTGGGTCAGCCCCAGCATTTT
- | once | TRBJ2-3 | TRBV7-8 | CASSFLSGAWDTQYF | TGTGCCAGCAGCTTTTTGTCGGGTGCATGGGATACGCAGTATTTT
- | few | TRBJ2-1 | TRBV7-9 | CASSLLQSLSYEQFF | TGTGCCAGCAGCTTGCTTCAGTCGCTGAGCTATGAGCAGTTCTTC
- | - | TRBJ1-1 | TRBV18 | CASSPQNTEAFF | TGTGCCAGCTCACCACAGAACACTGAAGCTTTCTTT
- | - | TRBJ1-1 | TRBV5-1 | CASTTEPNTEAFF | TGCGCCAGCACCACGGAACCGAACACTGAAGCTTTCTTT
TRBD2 | few | TRBJ2-1 | TRBV7-2 | CASSSSGRVYNEQFF | TGTGCCAGCAGTTCCAGCGGGAGGGTTTACAATGAGCAGTTCTTC
- | few | TRBJ1-2 | TRBV6-1 | CASCLDRSYGYTF | TGTGCCAGCTGCTTAGACAGGAGTTATGGCTACACCTTC
- | - | TRBJ2-3 | TRBV10-3 | CAISEQPASRVQARTDTQYF | TGTGCCATCAGTGAGCAGCCGGCGAGTCGCGTCCAGGCCCGGACAGATACGCAGTATTTT
- | few | TRBJ1-2 | TRBV6-1 | CASSDIDGYTF | TGTGCCAGCTCGGATATTGATGGCTACACCTTC
- | few | TRBJ2-7 | TRBV4-1 | CASSQGRGDEQYF | TGCGCCAGCAGCCAAGGGAGGGGGGACGAGCAGTACTTC
- | few | TRBJ2-1 | TRBV5-1 | CASSVAPRDHRGSGSYNEQFF | TGCGCCAGCAGCGTCGCCCCCCGGGACCACAGAGGCAGCGGCTCCTACAATGAGCAGTTCTTC
- | - | TRBJ2-1 | TRBV29-1 | CSVEDRDIPYNEQFF | TGCAGCGTTGAAGACCGGGACATCCCCTACAATGAGCAGTTCTTC
TRBD2 | - | TRBJ2-1 | TRBV6-4 | CASSVGTRGPDEQFF | TGTGCCAGCAGTGTAGGGACTAGGGGTCCCGATGAGCAGTTCTTC
- | many | TRBJ1-2 | TRBV5-1 | CASSPGPDYYGYTF | TGCGCCAGCAGCCCCGGTCCGGATTACTATGGCTACACCTTC
- | - | TRBJ1-1 | TRBV29-1 | CSVEEMPRGEAFF | TGCAGCGTTGAAGAAATGCCCCGAGGTGAAGCTTTCTTT
TRBD1 | - | TRBJ2-5 | TRBV20-1 | CSAPTTGAGETQYF | TGCAGTGCTCCCACGACAGGGGCCGGAGAGACCCAGTACTTC
- | - | TRBJ2-3 | TRBV10-3 | CAISPSTPGTDTQYF | TGTGCCATATCCCCGAGCACGCCCGGCACAGATACGCAGTATTTT
- | few | TRBJ1-2 | TRBV5-1 | CASSQDGEANYGYTF | TGCGCCAGCAGCCAGGACGGGGAAGCTAACTATGGCTACACCTTC
- | few | TRBJ2-5 | TRBV5-1 | CASSFPGQETQYF | TGCGCCAGCAGCTTCCCAGGGCAAGAGACCCAGTACTTC
- | many | TRBJ2-7 | TRBV12-3/TRBV12-4 | CASSLGPSASYEQYF | TGTGCCAGCAGTTTAGGCCCTAGCGCGTCCTACGAGCAGTACTTC
- | once | TRBJ1-5 | TRBV29-1 | CSVGAGNQPQHF | TGCAGCGTTGGGGCAGGGAATCAGCCCCAGCATTTT
- | once | TRBJ1-2 | TRBV5-1 | CASSFRGDNSLGYTF | TGCGCCAGCAGCTTTCGGGGAGACAACTCCCTCGGCTACACCTTC
- | - | TRBJ1-2 | TRBV29-1 | CSVVGGADRGYTF | TGCAGCGTTGTCGGGGGCGCGGATCGTGGCTACACCTTC
- | few | TRBJ2-1 | TRBV25-1 | CASRGHNEQFF | TGTGCCAGCAGGGGCCATAATGAGCAGTTCTTC
- | once | TRBJ2-5 | TRBV21-1 | CASSENYPGSSQETQYF | TGTGCCAGCAGCGAAAACTACCCAGGGTCGAGCCAAGAGACCCAGTACTTC
- | few | TRBJ1-6 | TRBV11-2 | CASSFRPGIKYSPLHF | TGTGCCAGCAGCTTTAGGCCCGGGATCAAATATTCACCCCTCCACTTT
- | - | TRBJ1-1 | TRBV18 | CASSPDGGGRQEAFF | TGTGCCAGCTCACCAGATGGCGGGGGGAGACAGGAAGCTTTCTTT
- | - | TRBJ2-5 | TRBV12-3/TRBV12-4 | CASSSWDKETQYF | TGTGCCAGCAGTTCTTGGGATAAGGAGACCCAGTACTTC
- | few | TRBJ1-1 | TRBV19 | CASSTTAYTEAFF | TGTGCCAGTAGTACCACAGCCTACACTGAAGCTTTCTTT
- | - | TRBJ2-7 | TRBV12-3/TRBV12-4 | CASSLGRNYEQYF | TGTGCCAGCAGTTTGGGCCGAAACTACGAGCAGTACTTC